This TCR beta chain was sequenced for a study of vaccination and CD4 T cells after COVID-19. Study details: Typically, post-vaccine samples were obtained a median approximately 72 days after dose two, within a range of 14 to 241.

Treatment specified: approximately nine-day PBMC culture with coronavirus spike peptide pools or control peptides (ViraFEST assay). The count of this clonotype is one. Its target is unknown. Sequencing of DNA taken from cultured CD4+ T cells relied on the Oncomine TCR Beta short-read assay. TCRdb re-derived calls from the PCR reads in MiXCR, one entry per CDR3 protein. Here the sample spans just over 20,000 distinct CDR3 sequences, about 52% being singletons. The TCR originated in a human donor who had recovered from COVID-19. The sequenced sample consisted of CD4+ T cells from blood, cultured in vitro.

The CDR3 DNA follows: TGTGCCAGCAGCTCTTCTAGCCATGAGCAGTTCTTC. It yields the protein CASSSSSHEQFF. The V call is TRBV7-9, the J call TRBJ2-1, with a tentative D call TRBD2 (5 bases). The CDR3 sequence is 12 residues long. The germline V gene encodes CDR1 SEHNR and CDR2 FQNEAQ (reference sequence). Deletions cut 4 bases from V and 8 bases from J, with 9 bases between.